Listed below are T cell receptor beta chains from one sample, sequenced in a study of radiotherapy plus CTLA-4 blockade in lung cancer. Produced via immunoSEQ multiplex PCR; TCRdb's table is partial and in-frame only. The sample contains approximately 60,000 clones, approximately 84% of which appear only once. Sequencing was performed on peripheral blood, taken from a patient treated with radiotherapy plus ipilimumab. The receptors derive from a human donor with non-small cell lung cancer whose response to radiotherapy plus ipilimumab could not be evaluated. Each CDR3 is given with its conserved first and last residue. D genes are given only for firm matches. Only some rows state a clone size, as once, few, many or a class for expanded clones.

J gene,clone size,V gene,D gene,CDR3 DNA,CDR3 protein
TRBJ2-5,-,TRBV9,-,TGTGCCAGCAGCGTAGGGGGCTTATCAGAGACCCAGTACTTC,CASSVGGLSETQYF
TRBJ2-4,-,TRBV5-6,-,TGTGCCAGCACCCGGCGGGGTTGGACCAAAAACATTCAGTACTTC,CASTRRGWTKNIQYF
TRBJ2-2,-,TRBV13,TRBD1,TGTGCCAGCAGCCTCTCCGGGACAGGGCCTAGGGGGGAGCTGTTTTTT,CASSLSGTGPRGELFF
TRBJ2-1,-,TRBV2,TRBD2,TGTGCCAGCAGTCCATTATCCGGACTAGCGTTGTACAATGAGCAGTTCTTC,CASSPLSGLALYNEQFF
TRBJ2-3,-,TRBV7-2,TRBD2,TGTGCCAGCAGCTTGACTAGCGGGGGGGTAGATACGCAGTATTTT,CASSLTSGGVDTQYF
TRBJ2-1,once,TRBV18,-,TGTGCCAGCTCACCATCCAGGTCTCACAATGAGCAGTTCTTC,CASSPSRSHNEQFF
TRBJ2-1,once,TRBV30,TRBD2,TGTGCCTGGAGTCGGGGCACTAGCGGGACTAATGAGCAGTTCTTC,CAWSRGTSGTNEQFF
TRBJ2-7,-,TRBV7-2,-,TGTGCCAGCAGACAGACCCAGGGAACCTACGAGCAGTACTTC,CASRQTQGTYEQYF
TRBJ1-4,-,TRBV2,-,TGTGCCAGCAGTGTCCAGACACCCGAAAAACTGTTTTTT,CASSVQTPEKLFF
TRBJ2-3,-,TRBV9,-,TGTGCCAGCACCCGAGGAGGGGTGACAGATACGCAGTATTTT,CASTRGGVTDTQYF
TRBJ2-3,-,TRBV27,-,TGTGCCAGCAGTTTATCTCGTCAGGCGAGCACAGATACGCAGTATTTT,CASSLSRQASTDTQYF
TRBJ1-1,-,TRBV18,-,TGTGCCAGCTCGCCCATTCAGGGCTCTGAAGCTTTCTTT,CASSPIQGSEAFF
TRBJ2-7,-,TRBV7-7,-,TGTGCCAGCAGCTTAACCAGGGCTGGCGAGCAGTACTTC,CASSLTRAGEQYF
TRBJ1-1,-,TRBV7-6,-,TGTGCCAGCAGCTCCTCGATTGCGGGGAACACTGAAGCTTTCTTT,CASSSSIAGNTEAFF
TRBJ1-4,-,TRBV18,-,TGTGCCAGCTCACCACCGGTCTCGACAGCCCAAGGTGATGAAAAACTGTTTTTT,CASSPPVSTAQGDEKLFF
TRBJ2-7,-,TRBV30,TRBD2,TGTGCCTGGTCTATAGCGGGACTCTCCTACGAGCAGTACTTC,CAWSIAGLSYEQYF
TRBJ2-7,few,TRBV18,TRBD1,TGTGCCAGCTCACGGGGACAGGGTACCTACGAGCAGTACTTC,CASSRGQGTYEQYF
TRBJ2-7,-,TRBV7-6,TRBD2,TGTGCCAGCAGCCCATCACTAGCGGGGGAATACGAGCAGTACTTC,CASSPSLAGEYEQYF
TRBJ2-2,-,TRBV18,-,TGTGCCAGCTCACCAGCTTCCAGACGGGCCGGGGAGCTGTTTTTT,CASSPASRRAGELFF
TRBJ1-1,-,TRBV27,TRBD1,TGTGCCAGCGCCTTTTTCCCGGGACAGGGGGACACTGAAGCTTTCTTT,CASAFFPGQGDTEAFF
TRBJ2-7,-,TRBV10-3,TRBD2,TGTGCCATCAGTGATGGACTAGCGGGGGTTGGGTTCTACGAGCAGTACTTC,CAISDGLAGVGFYEQYF
TRBJ2-4,few,TRBV6-6,TRBD2,TGTGCCAGCAGTCAAAGACTAGCGGGAGCGAGCAATCGGTACTTC,CASSQRLAGASNRYF
TRBJ1-2,-,TRBV30,TRBD1,TGTGCCTGGAGCACTCAGGACAGGGCGAGCTACACCTTC,CAWSTQDRASYTF
TRBJ2-1,few,TRBV4-1,TRBD2,TGCGCCAGCAGCCAAGTAGATATGGGGCTAGCGGTTTACAATGAGCAGTTCTTC,CASSQVDMGLAVYNEQFF
TRBJ1-2,-,TRBV5-6,TRBD1,TGTGCCAGCAGCGGCCGGGACAGGGCCACTGGCTACACCTTC,CASSGRDRATGYTF
TRBJ1-3,-,TRBV5-6,-,TGTGCCAGCAGCTCGGGGTACTCTGGAAACACCATATATTTT,CASSSGYSGNTIYF
TRBJ2-5,few,TRBV9,-,TGTGCCAGCAGCGCGGCGGAGGGAAGAGAGACCCAGTACTTC,CASSAAEGRETQYF
TRBJ1-1,-,TRBV20-1,-,TGCAGTGCTAGACCTATCTTTGAAGCTTTCTTT,CSARPIFEAFF
TRBJ1-1,-,TRBV6-5,TRBD1,TGTGCCAGCAGAAAGCAACAGGGGGTGAACACTGAAGCTTTCTTT,CASRKQQGVNTEAFF
TRBJ2-7,-,TRBV4-3,-,TGCGCCAGCAGCCAGTCGAGGGCTCCATCCTACGAGCAGTACTTC,CASSQSRAPSYEQYF
TRBJ2-1,-,TRBV7-2,-,TGTGCCAGCAGCTTAGGACCCGGGTCATACAATGAGCAGTTCTTC,CASSLGPGSYNEQFF
TRBJ1-4,few,TRBV4-3,-,TGCGCCAGCAGCCAAGATCCCCAGGGTGGATCTAATGAAAAACTGTTTTTT,CASSQDPQGGSNEKLFF
TRBJ1-3,-,TRBV5-6,TRBD1,TGTGCCAGCAGTTATCCGGGACAGATCTCTGGAAACACCATATATTTT,CASSYPGQISGNTIYF
TRBJ1-2,-,TRBV28,-,TGTGCCAGCAGTTTCCCGGCAGGGGCAAACACCTTC,CASSFPAGANTF
TRBJ1-6,once,TRBV4-1,-,TGCGCCAGCAGCCAAGTTCAGGGGCGGTATAATTCACCCCTCCACTTT,CASSQVQGRYNSPLHF
TRBJ1-5,once,TRBV18,-,TGTGCCAGCTCACCGACTACAGGGCTTGAGCAGCCCCAGCATTTT,CASSPTTGLEQPQHF
TRBJ1-6,-,TRBV19,TRBD1,TGTGCCAGTAGAGACGGGGGACAGGGCTCCTATAATTCACCCCTCCACTTT,CASRDGGQGSYNSPLHF
TRBJ2-1,-,TRBV5-1,TRBD2,TGCGCCAGCAGCTTGGCCGGGACTAGCGGGGGGGCCGGTGAGCAGTTCTTC,CASSLAGTSGGAGEQFF
TRBJ2-1,-,TRBV27,TRBD1,TGTGCCAGCAGGGCCGGGACAGGGCTTGGCAATGAGCAGTTCTTC,CASRAGTGLGNEQFF
TRBJ2-7,few,TRBV9,TRBD2,TGTGCCAGCAGCGTTGGGGCGCTGGGGGGGTCTTCGCACGAGCAGTACTTC,CASSVGALGGSSHEQYF
TRBJ2-7,-,TRBV18,TRBD1,TGTGCCAGCTCACCACCGCCCGGGACAGGGTCCTACGAGCAGTACTTC,CASSPPPGTGSYEQYF
TRBJ1-6,-,TRBV14,-,TGTGCCAGCAGCCAAGCGCCAGGGTATTCACCCCTCCACTTT,CASSQAPGYSPLHF